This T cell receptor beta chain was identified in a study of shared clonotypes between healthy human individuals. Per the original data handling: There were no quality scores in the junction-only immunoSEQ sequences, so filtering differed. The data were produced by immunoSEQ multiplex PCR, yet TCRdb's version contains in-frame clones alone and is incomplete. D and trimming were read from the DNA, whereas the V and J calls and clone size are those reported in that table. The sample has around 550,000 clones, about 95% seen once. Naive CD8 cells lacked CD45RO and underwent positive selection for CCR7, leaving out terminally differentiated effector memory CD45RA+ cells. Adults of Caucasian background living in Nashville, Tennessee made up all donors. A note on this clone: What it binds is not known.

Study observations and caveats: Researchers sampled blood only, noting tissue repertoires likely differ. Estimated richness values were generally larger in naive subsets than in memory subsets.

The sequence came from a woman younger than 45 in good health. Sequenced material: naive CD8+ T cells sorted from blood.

CDR3 protein: CASSPTSGNYNEQFF. The CDR3 nucleotides read TGTGCCAGCAGTCCGACTAGCGGCAACTACAATGAGCAGTTCTTC. This sequence joins TRBV27 and TRBJ2-1; 9 bases line up with TRBD2. The CDR3 length is 15 residues. Germline V CDR1 and CDR2: MNHEY, SMNVEV (reference sequence). With 5 bases clipped from V and 3 bases from J, the junction kept 5 bases outside the gene matches.